The clone carrying this T cell receptor beta chain was detected many times. The target antigen is unknown. V lost 3 bases to trimming and J lost 5 bases, with 16 bases between them. The CDR3 contains 14 residues. Germline loops: CDR1 DFQATT, CDR2 SNEGSKA (reference sequence). The sample comes from a study of T cells in Graves' hyperthyroidism and ophthalmopathy. The study's findings and limits: In simple terms, a model built on 13 V-J features told ophthalmopathy apart from stable hyperthyroidism. Blood also showed most of the thyroid clonotypes that were expanded above 0.001.

Amplification of TCR beta CDR3 regions was performed using RNA transcripts as template. A set of HTBI primers served as the primers for a first-round RT-PCR of the TCR CDR3. Each CDR3 protein gets one entry after TCRdb re-called the multiplex PCR reads with MiXCR. The sample yields 400,000 or so distinct CDR3 sequences, roughly 15% seen once. Sequencing used blood. This clonotype originated in a woman aged 55 to 70 with Graves' ophthalmopathy. The chain employs TRBV20-1 and TRBJ2-5; D is perhaps TRBD2 (6 bases). CDR3 region: CSARDHRGGETQYF. The DNA for the CDR3 is TGCAGTGCTAGGGACCACAGAGGAGGGGAGACCCAGTACTTC.